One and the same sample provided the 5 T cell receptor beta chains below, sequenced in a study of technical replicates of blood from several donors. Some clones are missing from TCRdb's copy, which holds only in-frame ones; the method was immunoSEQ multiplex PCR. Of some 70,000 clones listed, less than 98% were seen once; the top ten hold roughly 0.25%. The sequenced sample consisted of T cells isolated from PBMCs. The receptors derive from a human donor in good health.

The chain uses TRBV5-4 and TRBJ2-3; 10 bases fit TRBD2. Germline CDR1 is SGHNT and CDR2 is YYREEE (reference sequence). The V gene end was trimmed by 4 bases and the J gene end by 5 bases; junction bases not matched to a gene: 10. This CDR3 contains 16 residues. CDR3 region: CASSHSSGSRGDTQYF. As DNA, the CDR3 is TGTGCCAGCAGCCACTCTAGCGGGAGTAGGGGAGATACGCAGTATTTT. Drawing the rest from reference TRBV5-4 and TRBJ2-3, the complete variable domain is ETGVTQSPTHLIKTRGQQVTLRCSSQSGHNTVSWYQQALGQGPQFIFQYYREEENGRGNFPPRFSGLQFPNYSSELNVNALELDDSALYLCASSHSSGSRGDTQYFGPGTRLTVL.

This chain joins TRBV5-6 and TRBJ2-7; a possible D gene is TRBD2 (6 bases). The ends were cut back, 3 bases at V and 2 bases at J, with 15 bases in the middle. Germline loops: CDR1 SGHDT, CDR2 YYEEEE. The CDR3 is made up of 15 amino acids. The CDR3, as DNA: TGTGCCAGCAGCTGGGGGGTCAGGTCTGCCTACGAGCAGTACTTC. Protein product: CASSWGVRSAYEQYF.

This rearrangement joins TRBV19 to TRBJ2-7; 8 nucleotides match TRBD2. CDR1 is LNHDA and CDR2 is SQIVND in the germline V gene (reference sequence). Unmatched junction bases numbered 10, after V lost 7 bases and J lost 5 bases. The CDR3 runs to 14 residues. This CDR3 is CASTQREGLDEQYF. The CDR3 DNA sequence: TGTGCCAGTACGCAACGGGAGGGCCTGGACGAGCAGTACTTC.

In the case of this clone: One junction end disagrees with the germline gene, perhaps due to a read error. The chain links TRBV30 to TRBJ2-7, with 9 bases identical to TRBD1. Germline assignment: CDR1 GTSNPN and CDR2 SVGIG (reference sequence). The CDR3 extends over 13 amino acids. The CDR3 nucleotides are TGTGCCTGGACCATAGACAGGGGGGATCCCAGGTGGTTC. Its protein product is CAWTIDRGDPRWF.

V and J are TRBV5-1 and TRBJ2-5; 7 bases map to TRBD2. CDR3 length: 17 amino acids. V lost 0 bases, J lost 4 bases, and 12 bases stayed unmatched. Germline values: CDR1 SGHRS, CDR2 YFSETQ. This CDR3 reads CASSLGSLAGEGETQYF. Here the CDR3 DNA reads TGCGCCAGCAGCTTGGGTTCTCTGGCGGGAGAGGGAGAGACCCAGTACTTC.